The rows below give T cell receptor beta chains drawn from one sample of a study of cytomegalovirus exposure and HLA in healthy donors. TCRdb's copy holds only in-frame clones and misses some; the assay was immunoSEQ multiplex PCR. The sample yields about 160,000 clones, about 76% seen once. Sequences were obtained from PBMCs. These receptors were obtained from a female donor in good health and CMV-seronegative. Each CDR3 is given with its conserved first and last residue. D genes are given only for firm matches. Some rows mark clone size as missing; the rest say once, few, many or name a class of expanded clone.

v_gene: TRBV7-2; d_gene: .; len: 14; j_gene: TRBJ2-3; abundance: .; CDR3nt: TGTGCCAGCAGCTTAGCGTCATTCCCCAGTACGCAGTATTTT; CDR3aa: CASSLASFPSTQYF
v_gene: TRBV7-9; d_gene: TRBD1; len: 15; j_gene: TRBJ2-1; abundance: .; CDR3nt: TGTGCCAGCAGCATGGGACAGCCGAGCCCCAATGAGCAGTTCTTC; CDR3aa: CASSMGQPSPNEQFF
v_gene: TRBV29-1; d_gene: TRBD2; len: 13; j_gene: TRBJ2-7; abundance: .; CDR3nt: TGCAGCGTTCCTAGCGGGGGGTCCTACGAGCAGTACTTC; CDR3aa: CSVPSGGSYEQYF
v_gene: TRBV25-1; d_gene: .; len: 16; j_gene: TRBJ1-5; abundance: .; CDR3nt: TGTGCCAGCAGTGGGCCAGGGGTTCAGGGGTATCAGCCCCAGCATTTT; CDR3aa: CASSGPGVQGYQPQHF
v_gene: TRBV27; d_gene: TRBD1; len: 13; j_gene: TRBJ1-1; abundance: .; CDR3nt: TGTGCCAGCAGCCAGGGACAGGGGGTCGCAGCTTTCTTT; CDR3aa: CASSQGQGVAAFF
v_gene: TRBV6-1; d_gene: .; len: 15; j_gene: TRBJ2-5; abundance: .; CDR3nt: TGTGCCAGCAGTGTGGTCGTGGGAGGCCAAGAGACCCAGTACTTC; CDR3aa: CASSVVVGGQETQYF
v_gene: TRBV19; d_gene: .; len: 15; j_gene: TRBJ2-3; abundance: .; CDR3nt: TGTGCCAGTAGTCTTGGACTCCTTAGCACAGATACGCAGTATTTT; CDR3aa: CASSLGLLSTDTQYF
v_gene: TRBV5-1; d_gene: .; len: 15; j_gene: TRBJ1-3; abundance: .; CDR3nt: TGCGCCAGCAGCGATGCAGGGGCCTCTGGAAACACCATATATTTT; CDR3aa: CASSDAGASGNTIYF
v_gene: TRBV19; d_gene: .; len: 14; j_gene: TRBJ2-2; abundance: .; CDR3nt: TGTGCCAGTGGGCTGGTCCCAAACACCGGGGAGCTGTTTTTT; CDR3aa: CASGLVPNTGELFF
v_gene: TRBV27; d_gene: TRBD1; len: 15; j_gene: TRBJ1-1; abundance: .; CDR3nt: TGTGCCAGCAGCCCATGGGACAGGGGGCCGACTGAAGCTTTCTTT; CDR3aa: CASSPWDRGPTEAFF
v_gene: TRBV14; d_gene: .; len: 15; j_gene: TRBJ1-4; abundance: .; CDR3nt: TGTGCCAGCAGCCATTCTGGGCGGGGAAATGAAAAACTGTTTTTT; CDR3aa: CASSHSGRGNEKLFF
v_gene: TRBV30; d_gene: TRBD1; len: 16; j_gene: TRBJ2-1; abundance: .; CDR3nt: TGTGCCTGGAGTAAACTCGGGACAGGGGCACCCAATGAGCAGTTCTTC; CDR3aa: CAWSKLGTGAPNEQFF
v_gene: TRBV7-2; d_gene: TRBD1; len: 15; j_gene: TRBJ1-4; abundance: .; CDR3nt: TGTGCCAGCAGCCCGGCAGGGGGCCGTTATGAAAAACTGTTTTTT; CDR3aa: CASSPAGGRYEKLFF
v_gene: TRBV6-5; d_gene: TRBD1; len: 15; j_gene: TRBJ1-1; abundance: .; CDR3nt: TGTGCCAGCAGTTCTCCCGGGACAGGGGGCCCTGAAGCTTTCTTT; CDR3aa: CASSSPGTGGPEAFF
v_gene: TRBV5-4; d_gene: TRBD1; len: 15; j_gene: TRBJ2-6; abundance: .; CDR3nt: TGTGCCAGCAGCACCAGGGTAGAGGGGGCCAACGGCCTGACTTTC; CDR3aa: CASSTRVEGANGLTF
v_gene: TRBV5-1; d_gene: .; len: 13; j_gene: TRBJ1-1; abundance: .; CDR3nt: TGCGCCAGCAGCAAGGACAGAAACACTGAAGCTTTCTTT; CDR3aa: CASSKDRNTEAFF
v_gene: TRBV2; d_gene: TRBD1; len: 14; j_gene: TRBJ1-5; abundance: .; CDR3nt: TGTGCCAGCAGTCAACAGGGGAGGTATCAGCCCCAGCATTTT; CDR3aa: CASSQQGRYQPQHF
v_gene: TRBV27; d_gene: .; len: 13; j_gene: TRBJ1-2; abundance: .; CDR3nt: TGTGCCAGCAGTTTAAAGGAGAGGATGGGCTACACCTTC; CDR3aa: CASSLKERMGYTF
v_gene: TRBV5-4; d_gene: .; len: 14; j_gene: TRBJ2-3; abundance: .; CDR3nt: TGTGCCAGCAGCTTGGGGACTTACACAGATACGCAGTATTTT; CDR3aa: CASSLGTYTDTQYF
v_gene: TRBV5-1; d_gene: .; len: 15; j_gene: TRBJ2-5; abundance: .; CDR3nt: TGCGCCAGCAGCTTGAGGCTAGAGGGCAAAGAGACCCAGTACTTC; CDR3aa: CASSLRLEGKETQYF
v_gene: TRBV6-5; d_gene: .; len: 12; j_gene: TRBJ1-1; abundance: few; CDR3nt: TGTGCCAGCAGTTACTCGGCAGGATTGGCTTTCTTT; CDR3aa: CASSYSAGLAFF
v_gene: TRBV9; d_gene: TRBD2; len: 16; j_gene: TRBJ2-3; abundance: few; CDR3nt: TGTGCCAGCAGCCTCCGAGCGGGGGGGACCACAGATACGCAGTATTTT; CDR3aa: CASSLRAGGTTDTQYF
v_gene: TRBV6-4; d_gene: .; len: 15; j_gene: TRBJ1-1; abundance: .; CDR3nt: TGTGCCAGCAGTGACTCCGCAGGACAGATTGAAAAAGCTTTCTTT; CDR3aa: CASSDSAGQIEKAFF
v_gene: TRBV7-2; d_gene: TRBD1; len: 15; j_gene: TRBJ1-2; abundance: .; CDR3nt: TGTGCCAGCAGCCTATGGGCTACAGGGGGTCGGGGCTACACCTTC; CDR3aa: CASSLWATGGRGYTF
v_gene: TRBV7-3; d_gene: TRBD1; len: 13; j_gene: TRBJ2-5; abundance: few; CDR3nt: TGTGCCAGCAGCCGTACAGGGGATGAGACCCAGTACTTC; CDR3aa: CASSRTGDETQYF
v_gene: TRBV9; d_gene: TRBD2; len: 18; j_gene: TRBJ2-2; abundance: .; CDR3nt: TGTGCCAGCAGCCCCCGCGGACTAGCGGGAGACGGAGGCGGGGAGCTGTTTTTT; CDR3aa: CASSPRGLAGDGGGELFF
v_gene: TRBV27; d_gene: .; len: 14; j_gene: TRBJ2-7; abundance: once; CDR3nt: TGTGCCAGCAGCCCGAGGGGGTTTTCCTACGAGCAGTACTTC; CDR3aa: CASSPRGFSYEQYF
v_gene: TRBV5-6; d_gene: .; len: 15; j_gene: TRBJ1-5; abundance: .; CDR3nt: TGTGCCAGCAGCTTGGTACGATATGCGTCTCAGCCCCAGCATTTT; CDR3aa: CASSLVRYASQPQHF
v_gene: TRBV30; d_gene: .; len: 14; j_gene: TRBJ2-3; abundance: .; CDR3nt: TGTGCCTGGAGTGAAACGGGGAACACAGATACGCAGTATTTT; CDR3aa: CAWSETGNTDTQYF
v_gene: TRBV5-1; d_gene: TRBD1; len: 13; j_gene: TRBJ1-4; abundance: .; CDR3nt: TGCGCCAGCGGCCAGGGGGCTAGTGAAAAACTGTTTTTT; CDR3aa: CASGQGASEKLFF
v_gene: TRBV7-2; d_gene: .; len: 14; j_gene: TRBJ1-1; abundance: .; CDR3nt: TGTGCCAGCAGCTTAGTGGCAGTGAACACTGAAGCTTTCTTT; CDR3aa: CASSLVAVNTEAFF
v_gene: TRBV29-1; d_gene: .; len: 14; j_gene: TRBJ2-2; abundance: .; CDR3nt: TGCAGCGCCAGCAGGACAGAGGGGACCGGGGAGCTGTTTTTT; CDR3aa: CSASRTEGTGELFF
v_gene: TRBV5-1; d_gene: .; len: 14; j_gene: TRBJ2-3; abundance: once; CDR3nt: TGCGCCAGCAGCTTGGGGACAGCGACAGATACGCAGTATTTT; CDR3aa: CASSLGTATDTQYF
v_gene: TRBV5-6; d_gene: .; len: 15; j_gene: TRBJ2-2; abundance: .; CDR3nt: TGTGCCAGCAGCTTAATTGTCGGGGAGAACGGGGAGCTGTTTTTT; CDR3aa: CASSLIVGENGELFF
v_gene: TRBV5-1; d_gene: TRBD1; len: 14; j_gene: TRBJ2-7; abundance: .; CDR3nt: TGCGCCAGCAAAGTACAGGGGAGCTCCTACGAGCAGTACTTC; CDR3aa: CASKVQGSSYEQYF
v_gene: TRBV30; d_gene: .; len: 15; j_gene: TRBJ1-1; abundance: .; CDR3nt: TGTGCCTGGAGACGACTCAGGGGAGTGAACACTGAAGCTTTCTTT; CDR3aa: CAWRRLRGVNTEAFF
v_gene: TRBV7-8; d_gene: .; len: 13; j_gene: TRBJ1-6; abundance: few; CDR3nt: TGTGCCAGCAGCTTAGAACTCCCTTCACCCCTCCACTTT; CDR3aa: CASSLELPSPLHF
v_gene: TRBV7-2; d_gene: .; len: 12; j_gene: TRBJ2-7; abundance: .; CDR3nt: TGTGCCAGCAGCTCCGTAACATACGAGCAGTACTTC; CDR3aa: CASSSVTYEQYF
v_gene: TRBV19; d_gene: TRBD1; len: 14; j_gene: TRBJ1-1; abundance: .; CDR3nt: TGTGCCAGTAGTACCACAGGGGGGCAACCTGAAGCTTTCTTT; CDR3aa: CASSTTGGQPEAFF
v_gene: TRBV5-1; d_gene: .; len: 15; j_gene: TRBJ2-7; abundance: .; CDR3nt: TGCGCCAGCAGCCGGAATGGACAGCCTTCCTACGAGCAGTACTTC; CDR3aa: CASSRNGQPSYEQYF
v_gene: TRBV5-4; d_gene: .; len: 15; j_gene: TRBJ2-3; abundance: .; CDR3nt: TGTGCCAGCAGCTTGTACAGGGATGGCACAGATACGCAGTATTTT; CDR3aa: CASSLYRDGTDTQYF